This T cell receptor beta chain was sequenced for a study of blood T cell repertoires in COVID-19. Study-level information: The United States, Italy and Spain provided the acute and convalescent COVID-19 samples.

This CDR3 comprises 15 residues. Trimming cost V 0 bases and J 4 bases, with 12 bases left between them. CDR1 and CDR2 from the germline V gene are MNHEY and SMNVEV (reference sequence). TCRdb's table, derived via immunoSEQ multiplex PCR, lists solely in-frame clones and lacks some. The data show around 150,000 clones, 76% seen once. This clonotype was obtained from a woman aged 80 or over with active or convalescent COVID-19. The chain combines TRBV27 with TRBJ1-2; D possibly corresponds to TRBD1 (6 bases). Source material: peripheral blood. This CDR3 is CASSLSTGLSYGYTF. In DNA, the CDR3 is TGTGCCAGCAGTTTATCTACAGGGTTGTCCTATGGCTACACCTTC.